What follows are 20 T cell receptor beta chains derived from one specimen sequenced in a study of T cell changes during pregnancy in multiple sclerosis. TCRdb's copy holds only in-frame clones and misses some; the assay was immunoSEQ multiplex PCR. Of about 40,000 clones listed, around 91% were seen once; the top ten hold 0.75% to 0.85%. This material consisted of CD4+ T cells from peripheral blood mononuclear cells, taken before pregnancy. These receptors all come from a female donor with multiple sclerosis, enrolled in a pregnancy study.

This rearrangement joins TRBV5-1 to TRBJ2-1, with 8 bases fitting TRBD2. The J segment lost 6 bases and the V segment lost 1 base, leaving 9 bases of the junction unmatched. Germline CDR1 and CDR2: SGHRS and YFSETQ. There are 16 residues in the CDR3. CDR3 region: CASSLWPGLVGNEQFF. CDR3 sequence (DNA): TGCGCCAGCAGCTTGTGGCCGGGACTAGTAGGCAATGAGCAGTTCTTC. The full variable domain, completed using reference TRBV5-1 and TRBJ2-1, is KAGVTQTPRYLIKTRGQQVTLSCSPISGHRSVSWYQQTPGQGLQFLFEYFSETQRNKGNFPGRFSGRQFSNSRSEMNVSTLELGDSALYLCASSLWPGLVGNEQFFGPGTRLTVL.

This chain uses TRBV19 with TRBJ2-1; 8 bases fit TRBD1. The V segment lost 4 bases and the J segment 4 bases; nucleotides outside the gene matches: 6. CDR3 size: 15 residues. The V gene's germline CDR1 is LNHDA and CDR2 SQIVND (reference sequence). The CDR3 is CASSTAGGWYNEQFF. CDR3 DNA sequence: TGTGCCAGTAGTACGGCAGGGGGCTGGTACAATGAGCAGTTCTTC.

The chain has TRBV28 and TRBJ1-6; D call uncertain. V lost 4 bases and J 7 bases, leaving 2 bases between the germline ends. There are 11 residues in the CDR3. In germline, CDR1 is MDHEN, CDR2 SYDVKM. CDR3 in amino acids: CASSSNSPLHF. The DNA of the CDR3 is TGTGCCAGCAGTTCGAATTCACCCCTCCACTTT.

The gene calls are TRBV28 and TRBJ2-5; D may be TRBD2 (6 bases). Germline CDR1 reads MDHEN; CDR2 reads SYDVKM. CDR3 length: 15 residues. V lost 6 bases and J lost 5, with 19 bases in between. The CDR3 reads CASSRTGSMWETQYF. In nucleotides, the CDR3 is TGTGCCAGCAGCCGCACCGGGAGTATGTGGGAGACCCAGTACTTC.

The chain carries TRBV30 and TRBJ1-1, with TRBD1 as a possible D gene (6 bases). The CDR3 spans 14 residues. V gave up 0 bases and J gave up 1 base, with 9 bases separating them. Germline V gives CDR1 GTSNPN, CDR2 SVGIG (reference sequence). The CDR3, as DNA: TGTGCCTGGAGTGTAGGACAGTGGAACACTGAAGCTTTCTTT. Translated: CAWSVGQWNTEAFF.

The chain couples TRBV25-1 to TRBJ1-2; 9 bases align to TRBD1. The germline gives CDR1 MGHDK, CDR2 SYGVNS. The CDR3 extends over 16 amino acids. V shed 6 bases, J shed 4 bases, and the junction held 12 bases outside the gene matches. The CDR3 here is CASSDEPGTGTYGYTF. CDR3 DNA: TGTGCCAGCAGCGATGAGCCCGGGACAGGGACCTATGGCTACACCTTC.

V gene TRBV5-4 combines with J gene TRBJ1-6, with TRBD1 as a possible D gene (6 bases). The CDR3 consists of 17 residues. Germline CDR1 reads SGHNT; CDR2 reads YYREEE (reference sequence). The germline V and J ends were trimmed by 0 bases and 0 bases, with 10 bases remaining between them. CDR3 in DNA: TGTGCCAGCAGCTTGGGACAGGCGAGCTCCTATAATTCACCCCTCCACTTT. Translating gives CASSLGQASSYNSPLHF.

The CDR3 bases are TGTGCCAGCAGTATACGACAGGGGGGCACAGATACGCAGTATTTT. This encodes CASSIRQGGTDTQYF. The chain joins TRBV2 to TRBJ2-3; TRBD1 aligns across 9 bases. Looked up from germline, CDR1 is SNHLY and CDR2 is FYNNEI. The CDR3 runs 15 residues. V gave up 5 bases and J gave up 1 base; unmatched junction bases: 4.

This clone was found once. The chain recombines TRBV20-1 with TRBJ2-5; unclear D gene. The CDR3 runs 11 residues. V lost 3 bases and J lost 5, with 7 bases in between. Germline V CDR1 and CDR2: DFQATT, SNEGSKA (reference sequence). The CDR3 nucleotides are TGCAGTGCTAGCGGCAGGGAGACCCAGTACTTC. Its protein is CSASGRETQYF.

This chain links TRBV6-4 with TRBJ1-4; 10 bases map to TRBD1. CDR1 is MRHNA and CDR2 is SNTAGT in the germline V gene. V shed 1 base and J 8 bases; nucleotides not matched to a gene: 1. CDR3 length: 14 residues. The CDR3 region has the DNA TGTGCCAGCAGTGACTTGGGACAGGGGGAAAAACTGTTTTTT. Its protein is CASSDLGQGEKLFF.

V is TRBV11-3 and J is TRBJ2-1; 7 bases are shared with TRBD1. This CDR3 has 15 amino acids. With 1 base clipped from V and 2 bases from J, the junction kept 2 bases outside the gene matches. Germline V gives CDR1 SGHNT, CDR2 YENEEA. The CDR3 nucleotides read TGTGCCAGCAGCTTAGGGGGGACAGCCTACAATGAGCAGTTCTTC. Protein product: CASSLGGTAYNEQFF.

The rearrangement joins TRBV7-2 to TRBJ1-1; D is undetermined. This CDR3 contains 14 residues. CDR1 is SGHTA and CDR2 is FQGNSA in the germline V gene. V was clipped by 1 base and J by 4 bases, with 10 bases between them. The CDR3 is CASSLGGMRTEAFF. CDR3 DNA: TGTGCCAGCAGCTTAGGTGGTATGCGCACTGAAGCTTTCTTT.

The chain recombines TRBV30 with TRBJ2-5; maybe TRBD1 (6 bases). The germline V gene encodes CDR1 GTSNPN and CDR2 SVGIG (reference sequence). The CDR3 loop spans 15 amino acids. V was clipped by 4 bases and J by 7 bases, with 22 bases between them. The CDR3 loop is CAWIIKGGRGPTQYF. The CDR3 DNA reads as TGTGCCTGGATCATAAAAGGAGGCAGGGGACCGACCCAGTACTTC.

The V and J genes are TRBV18 and TRBJ2-2, with 10 bases matching TRBD2. Trimming removed 3 bases from V and 4 bases from J; junction bases left unmatched: 11. The CDR3 covers 18 residues. Germline V gives CDR1 KGHSH, CDR2 LQKENI. DNA of the CDR3: TGTGCCAGCTCACCCTCAGGAGCGGGAGGGCGCGGCACCGGGGAGCTGTTTTTT. Its protein is CASSPSGAGGRGTGELFF.

In DNA form, the CDR3 reads TGTGCCAGCAGTTTCTTAACAGGGCTCTTGAACACTGAAGCTTTCTTT. Translation gives CASSFLTGLLNTEAFF. This chain uses TRBV6-6 with TRBJ1-1; D might be TRBD1 (6 bases). The V and J ends lost 4 bases and 0 bases respectively, with 15 bases between them. Germline-derived CDR1 and CDR2 are MNHNY and SVGAGI (reference sequence). CDR3 length equals 16 residues.

A remark on this clone: One junction end disagrees with the germline gene, perhaps due to a read error. This chain uses TRBV6-5 with TRBJ2-1; a weak D match, TRBD1 (6 bases). This CDR3 is 13 amino acids long. Germline CDR1 reads MNHEY; CDR2 reads SVGAGI. CDR3 protein: CASTDNQGTHWVF. Written as DNA, the CDR3 is TGTGCCAGCACCGATAACCAGGGGACCCACTGGGTCTTC.

The V and J genes are TRBV27 and TRBJ1-6; TRBD1 might be the D (5 bases). Per germline, CDR1 MNHEY and CDR2 SMNVEV (reference sequence). The germline V and J ends were trimmed by 5 bases and 8 bases, with 22 bases remaining between them. There are 17 residues in the CDR3. The CDR3 region is CASSPSPTVGFDSPLHF. The CDR3 DNA reads as TGTGCCAGCAGTCCCTCCCCGACAGTGGGTTTTGATTCACCCCTCCACTTT.

This sequence joins TRBV11-2 and TRBJ2-1; no clear D. The CDR3 length is 14 residues. Trimming took off 1 base at V and 6 bases at J, with 10 bases between the two ends. Germline loops: CDR1 SGHAT, CDR2 FQNNGV. The CDR3 protein is CASSLVGNSNEQFF. The CDR3 DNA sequence: TGTGCCAGCAGCTTAGTTGGCAACAGCAATGAGCAGTTCTTC. Looking up the rest from reference TRBV11-2 and TRBJ2-1 gives the full variable domain: EAGVAQSPRYKIIEKRQSVAFWCNPISGHATLYWYQQILGQGPKLLIQFQNNGVVDDSQLPKDRFSAERLKGVDSTLKIQPAKLEDSAVYLCASSLVGNSNEQFFGPGTRLTVL.

The chain links TRBV19 to TRBJ1-1, with 7 bases lining up with TRBD1. The trim removed 5 bases at V and 5 bases at J, leaving 11 bases unmatched. CDR1 LNHDA and CDR2 SQIVND come from the germline V gene (reference sequence). This CDR3 is built from 15 residues. For the CDR3, the DNA is TGTGCCAGTAGTCAGCCAGACAGGGTGTGGACTGAAGCTTTCTTT. It translates to CASSQPDRVWTEAFF. Based on the CDR3 plus reference TRBV19 and TRBJ1-1, the full variable domain is DGGITQSPKYLFRKEGQNVTLSCEQNLNHDAMYWYRQDPGQGLRLIYYSQIVNDFQKGDIAEGYSVSREKKESFPLTVTSAQKNPTAFYLCASSQPDRVWTEAFFGQGTRLTVV.

The CDR3 nucleotides are TGTGCCAGCTCCCCGGGACTAGCGGGAGCCGATGAGCAGTTCTTC. It codes for CASSPGLAGADEQFF. J is TRBJ2-1 and V is TRBV6-4; TRBD2 matches at 14 bases. There are 15 residues in the CDR3. Losses at the gene ends were 8 bases for V and 8 bases for J; bases not matched to a gene: 8. CDR1 is MRHNA, CDR2 SNTAGT, per germline.